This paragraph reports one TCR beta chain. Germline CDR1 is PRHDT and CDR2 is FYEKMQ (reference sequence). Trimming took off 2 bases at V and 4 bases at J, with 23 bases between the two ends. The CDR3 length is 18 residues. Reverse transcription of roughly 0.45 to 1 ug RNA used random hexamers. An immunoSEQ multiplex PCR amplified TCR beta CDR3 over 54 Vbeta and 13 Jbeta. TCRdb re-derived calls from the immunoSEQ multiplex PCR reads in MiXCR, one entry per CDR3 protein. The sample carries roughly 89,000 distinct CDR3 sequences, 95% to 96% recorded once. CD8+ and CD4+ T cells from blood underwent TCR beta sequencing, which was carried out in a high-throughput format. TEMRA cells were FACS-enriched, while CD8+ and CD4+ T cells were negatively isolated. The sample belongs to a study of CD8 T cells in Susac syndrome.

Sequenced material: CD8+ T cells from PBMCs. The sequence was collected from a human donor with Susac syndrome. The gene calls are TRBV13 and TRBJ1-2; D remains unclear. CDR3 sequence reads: CASSLREPFQPWGYGYTF. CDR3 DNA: TGTGCCAGCAGCTTACGGGAGCCCTTCCAGCCTTGGGGCTATGGCTACACCTTC.